A single sample gave rise to the 14 T cell receptor beta chains below, sequenced in a study of shared clonotypes between healthy human individuals. Sequenced by immunoSEQ multiplex PCR; TCRdb stores in-frame clones only, minus some. The table has around 510,000 clones, roughly 95% seen once. Sequencing was done on a sample of naive CD4+ T cells sorted from blood. Documented subset: CD45RA+ positively selected. The receptors originated from a woman aged 25 to 39 in good health.

The chain recombines TRBV30 with TRBJ1-4; D not certain. Deletions cut 2 bases from V and 0 bases from J, with 7 bases between. CDR1 and CDR2 from the germline V gene are GTSNPN and SVGIG (reference sequence). CDR3 length: 14 amino acids. The CDR3 reads CAWSWQTTNEKLFF. The DNA for the CDR3 is TGTGCCTGGAGTTGGCAGACAACTAATGAAAAACTGTTTTTT.

The CDR3 DNA is TGTGCCAGTAGTCCCCTCTTAGCGGGAGGACAAGAGACCCAGTACTTC. It yields the protein CASSPLLAGGQETQYF. This chain uses TRBV19 with TRBJ2-5, with 10 bases that match TRBD2. CDR3 length: 16 residues. CDR1 LNHDA and CDR2 SQIVND come from the germline V gene (reference sequence). The V segment lost 5 bases and the J segment 2 bases; nucleotides outside the gene matches: 8.

V usage is TRBV19 and J usage is TRBJ2-5; D not resolved. The last part of the DNA fits TRBJ2-7 better; the J call may be wrong. This CDR3 comprises 14 residues. Germline values: CDR1 LNHDA, CDR2 SQIVND (reference sequence). This CDR3 reads CASSIYQRAYEQYF. The CDR3 DNA reads TGTGCCAGTAGTATCTACCAGAGAGCCTACGAGCAGTACTTC.

The rearrangement links TRBV5-1 to TRBJ2-5; 8 bases fit TRBD2. Germline trimming cut 4 bases from V and 1 base from J; bases unmatched to any gene: 3. The germline gives CDR1 SGHRS, CDR2 YFSETQ. The CDR3 contains 14 residues. CDR3 sequence reads: CASSTSGGQETQYF. In DNA, the CDR3 is TGCGCCAGCAGCACGAGCGGGGGCCAAGAGACCCAGTACTTC.

The chain couples TRBV19 to TRBJ1-4, with 7 bases fitting TRBD1. This CDR3 contains 15 residues. The germline V gene encodes CDR1 LNHDA and CDR2 SQIVND (reference sequence). Germline trimming cut 6 bases from V and 5 bases from J; bases unmatched to any gene: 9. The CDR3, as DNA: TGTGCCAGTAGCGCGTTGGGACAGAAAAATGAAAAACTGTTTTTT. It codes for CASSALGQKNEKLFF. Complete variable domain (other parts from reference TRBV19 and TRBJ1-4): DGGITQSPKYLFRKEGQNVTLSCEQNLNHDAMYWYRQDPGQGLRLIYYSQIVNDFQKGDIAEGYSVSREKKESFPLTVTSAQKNPTAFYLCASSALGQKNEKLFFGSGTQLSVL.

The chain carries TRBV15 and TRBJ2-7; 10 bases align to TRBD2. J was trimmed by 6 bases and V by 0 bases; bases with no gene match: 5. The V gene's germline CDR1 is LNHNV and CDR2 YYDKDF (reference sequence). This CDR3 region has 15 residues. The CDR3 nucleotides are TGTGCCACCAGCAGAGATATAGCGGGGGGCTCCGAGCAGTACTTC. It codes for CATSRDIAGGSEQYF.

The CDR3 DNA is TGTGCCAGCAGCTTAGGTCCCCCGGGTGACGGGGAGCTGTTTTTT. Translation: CASSLGPPGDGELFF. The gene calls are TRBV11-3 and TRBJ2-2; D remains unclear. V gave up 1 base and J gave up 7 bases, with 13 bases separating them. Germline lookup yields CDR1 SGHNT and CDR2 YENEEA. The CDR3 length is 15 residues.

This chain links TRBV7-8 with TRBJ1-1; D remains ambiguous. The ends were cut back, 5 bases at V and 1 base at J, with 11 bases in the middle. Germline CDR1 reads SGHVS; CDR2 reads FQNEAQ. The CDR3 runs to 14 residues. CDR3 residues: CASSAQRENTEAFF. The CDR3 region has the DNA TGTGCCAGCAGCGCACAGAGGGAGAACACTGAAGCTTTCTTT.

CDR3 amino acids: CASSRNTDPYEQYF. The CDR3 DNA is TGTGCCAGCAGCCGGAATACGGACCCCTACGAGCAGTACTTC. V and J are TRBV11-2 and TRBJ2-7, with no clear D. Trimming cost V 5 bases and J 2 bases, with 13 bases left between them. Germline V CDR1 and CDR2: SGHAT, FQNNGV. The CDR3 is made up of 14 amino acids.

The chain carries TRBV30 and TRBJ2-1; TRBD1 is a possible D gene (5 bases). Trimming shortened V by 4 bases and J by 5 bases, and 15 bases separated the two germline ends. Germline values: CDR1 GTSNPN, CDR2 SVGIG (reference sequence). The CDR3 runs to 14 residues. Written as DNA, the CDR3 is TGTGCCTGGAAGGGGATTAGCCCAAACAATGAGCAGTTCTTC. Protein product: CAWKGISPNNEQFF.

In regard to this clone: The junction differs from germline at one of its ends, possibly a read error. V is TRBV2 and J is TRBJ2-5; 10 positions match TRBD1. The CDR3 runs to 13 residues. Germline CDR1 SNHLY, CDR2 FYNNEI. The CDR3 reads CASSSGQGSMEDF. The CDR3 coding sequence is TGTGCCAGCAGTTCGGGACAGGGGTCCATGGAGGACTTC.

The chain has TRBV29-1 and TRBJ1-2, with 8 bases aligning to TRBD1. V shed 0 bases, J shed 5 bases, and the junction held 17 bases outside the gene matches. Germline V CDR1 and CDR2: SQVTM, ANQGSEA. The CDR3 has 18 amino acids. CDR3 protein: CSVEDLLGQGSFLYGYTF. The CDR3 DNA reads as TGCAGCGTTGAAGATCTTCTCGGACAGGGCAGTTTCCTATATGGCTACACCTTC.

The rearrangement links TRBV2 to TRBJ1-2; 7 bases fit TRBD1. The ends lost 6 bases at V and 4 bases at J; junction bases unmatched: 11. The CDR3 spans 15 residues. Germline V gene lookup returns CDR1 SNHLY and CDR2 FYNNEI. CDR3: CASSETGAPIYGYTF. Written as DNA, the CDR3 is TGTGCCAGCAGCGAAACAGGGGCGCCTATCTATGGCTACACCTTC.

This sequence joins TRBV7-2 and TRBJ2-7, with D unclear. Germline V CDR1 and CDR2: SGHTA, FQGNSA. Deletions cut 1 base from V and 5 bases from J, with 12 bases between. The CDR3 covers 14 residues. CDR3 sequence reads: CASSLVKGSDEQYF. The DNA for the CDR3 is TGTGCCAGCAGCTTAGTTAAGGGTTCGGACGAGCAGTACTTC.